One T cell receptor beta chain is described in this entry. Its matching antigen is unknown. This entry belongs to a study of identifying expanded T cells in peripheral blood. The study's findings and limits: Technical replicates showed around 1.3 changed clones; roughly two weeks 15 to 20; four weeks 19.

Germline values: CDR1 SEHNR, CDR2 FQNEAQ (reference sequence). Trimming removed 6 bases at V and 7 bases at J, with 18 bases between. The CDR3 loop spans 14 amino acids. Measured with immunoSEQ multiplex PCR; TCRdb has only the in-frame clones, and not every one. Among around 120,000 clones, about four fifths were seen once, and the ten largest hold 3% to 3.5%. The chain combines TRBV7-9 with TRBJ2-5, with D perhaps TRBD1 (5 bases). Input material: blood. This TCR came from a person aged 18 to 75 in good health. The chain's CDR3 is CASSVDGYTGTQYF. DNA for the CDR3: TGTGCCAGCAGTGTCGATGGCTACACAGGGACCCAGTACTTC.